This TCR beta chain appears in the sequencing data of a study of blood T cell repertoires in COVID-19 (dated by TCRdb to 2019 to 2021). Notes on the research overall: Samples from collaborators originated in the United States, Italy and Spain and spanned both the acute and convalescent phases of COVID-19. The prospective study material was composed of cDNA or gDNA derived from T cells, B-cell-depleted T cells, or PBMCs. Deeply sampled blood TCRbeta repertoires from subjects exposed to, actively infected with, or recovered from COVID-19 were included in the dataset. The repertoires were released in a freely available public database intended as a resource for research on the immune response to SARS-CoV-2. Samples came from the ongoing ImmuneRACE study (first 160 participants) plus 1,254 subjects from 6 global collaborators. Sample metadata almost always included a de-identified subject ID, COVID-19 status, age in years and sex. HLA class I and class II types, where available, came from metadata supplied by the sample provider rather than from assay-based typing. The investigation overall reported the following: How much clinical and demographic metadata was included differed by source and by participant, and the metadata was provided uncurated.

In Seattle, one collaborating source enrolled patients while the infection was active and tracked those patients longitudinally over the course of disease. The collaborating institutions used their own protocols to collect whole blood in K2EDTA tubes. For TCRbeta analysis, collaborators shipped samples in one of three forms: frozen whole blood, isolated PBMCs, or DNA extracted from either of those sample types. Germline trimming amounts to 5 bases on V and 8 bases on J, with 7 as the count of junction bases outside the gene matches. The germline V gene encodes CDR1 SGHTA and CDR2 FQGNSA. From its cysteine to its phenylalanine, the CDR3 spans 13 amino acids. The kept DNA is CDR3 alone, 39 bases in frame from the first base. Regarding this clone: It has no known antigen specificity. Nothing much larger sits one base from this clone, and base qualities are not available.

The immunoSEQ Assay, a bias-controlled multiplex PCR, was used to amplify TCRbeta CDR3 regions from genomic DNA. The original pipeline was this. The number of nucleated cells in each sample was estimated by amplification of reference gene primers within the assay. To quantify the absolute abundance of each unique TCRbeta CDR3 rearrangement, sequence reads were collapsed and filtered. For each sample, productive Simpson clonality was calculated as the square root of Simpson's diversity index over productive rearrangements. TCRdb provides this immuneACCESS table in a form limited to in-frame rearrangements. Some clones are lacking; in checked studies, under half of them reflect an unresolved V gene, and why the rest are absent is not known. V and J calls and clone size follow that table, whereas D and trimming were derived from the DNA. This sample is represented by 200,000 to 250,000 clones; approximately 86% of them were singletons. The biggest ten clones account for about a tenth of the sample.

This receptor was taken from a woman aged 50 to 60 with COVID-19, enrolled during active disease. Sample: peripheral blood. The chain is assembled from TRBV7-2 and TRBJ1-2, with 8 junctional bases fitting TRBD1. Read as DNA, the sequence is TGTGCCAGCAGCCTAGGACAGGGTTACGGCTACACCTTC. It translates to CASSLGQGYGYTF.